The next 25 T cell receptor beta chains were all read from a single sample in a study of beta chain features in type 1 diabetes. The whole isolated RNA underwent reverse transcription, so sequencing captured expressed TCRB transcripts. Profiling relied on immunoSEQ multiplex PCR, and the TCRdb table lists in-frame clones only, not all of them. This sample has fewer than 900,000 clones, with 15% to 20% found just once. The sequenced sample was naive CD4+ T cells from blood. The receptors come from a woman aged 18-29 years in good health.

The table lists this clone with a few counts. The rearrangement links TRBV7-9 to TRBJ2-1; D tentatively reads TRBD1 or TRBD2 (5 bases each). V dropped 5 bases and J dropped 10 bases, with 12 bases sitting between them. CDR1 and CDR2 from the germline V gene are SEHNR and FQNEAQ (reference sequence). This CDR3 spans 12 amino acids. The CDR3 loop reads CASSATRQEQFF. The CDR3 DNA sequence: TGTGCCAGCAGCGCAACTAGACAGGAGCAGTTCTTC.

The genes are TRBV12-2 and TRBJ1-1; TRBD1 reflects the table's D call only, with no check against the DNA. TRBV12-2 counts as a pseudogene. The CDR3 is made up of 19 amino acids. Here the CDR3 DNA reads TGTGCAAGTCGCTTAGAGATAGGAACGAAGGACAGGGAGAGTGCTGAAGCTTTCTTT. Its protein product is CASRLEIGTKDRESAEAFF.

This clone was counted a few times. This chain links TRBV20-1 with TRBJ1-2; D is undetermined. Trimming pared 7 bases from V and 8 bases from J, leaving 14 bases between. Germline V gene data show CDR1 as DFQATT and CDR2 as SNEGSKA (reference sequence). This CDR3 contains 11 residues. This chain's CDR3 is CSVVYGEGYTF. CDR3 bases: TGCAGTGTCGTCTACGGAGAGGGCTACACCTTC.

This chain uses TRBV9 with TRBJ2-3, with TRBD2 matching 11 bases. V lost 3 bases and J lost 5; bases outside the gene matches: 11. The CDR3 totals 17 residues. The V gene's germline CDR1 is SGDLS and CDR2 YYNGEE. CDR3: CASSGRISGRAGDTQYF. CDR3 DNA: TGTGCCAGCAGCGGGAGGATTAGCGGGAGGGCCGGAGATACGCAGTATTTT.

The sample holds a few counts of this clone. V usage is TRBV28 and J usage is TRBJ1-5; D may be TRBD1 (6 bases). The CDR3 is 14 amino acids. Germline V gene sequence: CDR1 MDHEN, CDR2 SYDVKM. V shed 6 bases and J shed 6 bases, with 15 bases lying between them. CDR3 in DNA: TGTGCCAGCAGACCTCAGGGGTTCGGTCAGCCCCAGCATTTT. Translated, it gives CASRPQGFGQPQHF.

The chain recombines TRBV2 with TRBJ1-2; D possibly corresponds to TRBD1 (5 bases). Trimming pared 3 bases from V and 4 bases from J, leaving 9 bases between. CDR3 length: 13 amino acids. Germline CDR1 is SNHLY and CDR2 is FYNNEI. Here the CDR3 reads CASSEGPSYGYTF. Written as DNA, the CDR3 is TGTGCCAGCAGTGAGGGACCGAGCTATGGCTACACCTTC.

V usage is TRBV28 and J usage is TRBJ2-7, with D perhaps matching TRBD1 or TRBD2 (5 bases each). The CDR3 runs to 16 residues. Trimming removed 6 bases at V and 2 bases at J, with 20 bases between. The germline V gene has CDR1 MDHEN and CDR2 SYDVKM. The CDR3 spells CASSRGWGTEAYEQYF. In DNA form, the CDR3 reads TGTGCCAGCAGCCGAGGGTGGGGGACGGAAGCCTACGAGCAGTACTTC.

There are a few counts of this clone. This chain uses TRBV21-1 with TRBJ2-7; the table's D call TRBD2 went unverified against the DNA. TRBV21-1 is a pseudogene. The CDR3 length is 13 residues. CDR3 amino acids: CASSKVATYEQYF. The DNA of the CDR3 is TGTGCCAGCAGCAAAGTTGCTACCTACGAGCAGTACTTC.

The chain links TRBV6-5 to TRBJ2-5; possibly TRBD2 for D (6 bases). Trimming took off 2 bases at V and 2 bases at J, with 15 bases between the two ends. The CDR3 is 16 residues long. Germline V lookup: CDR1 MNHEY, CDR2 SVGAGI. The CDR3 sequence: CASSYDADYPQETQYF. The DNA of the CDR3 is TGTGCCAGCAGTTACGACGCGGACTACCCTCAAGAGACCCAGTACTTC.

The chain is built from TRBV10-3 and TRBJ2-1; 9 positions match TRBD2. The germline CDR1 and CDR2 sequences are ENHRY and SYGVKD. Trimming took 2 bases from V and 2 from J; bases not matched to a gene: 7. The CDR3 covers 17 residues. The CDR3 region is CAISERGRALTYNEQFF. The CDR3 DNA is TGTGCCATCAGTGAGCGCGGGAGGGCCCTCACCTACAATGAGCAGTTCTTC.

The V gene is TRBV9, the J gene TRBJ2-1, with D perhaps TRBD1 or TRBD2 (5 bases each). The CDR3 is made up of 15 amino acids. V was pared by 1 base and J by 3 bases, with 11 bases between. Germline loops: CDR1 SGDLS, CDR2 YYNGEE. This CDR3 reads CASSVLGTNYNEQFF. The CDR3, as DNA: TGTGCCAGCAGCGTATTGGGGACCAACTACAATGAGCAGTTCTTC.

The rearrangement joins TRBV15 to TRBJ1-1, with D hard to call. Trimming stripped 8 bases from V and 1 base from J, with 17 bases between. The germline V gene encodes CDR1 LNHNV and CDR2 YYDKDF (reference sequence). The CDR3 has 15 residues. The CDR3 sequence is CATSVGSRTNTEAFF. CDR3 DNA: TGTGCCACCTCCGTCGGCTCCCGGACGAACACTGAAGCTTTCTTT.

About this clone itself: Different DNA sequences within this sample yield the same CDR3. The V call is TRBV9, the J call TRBJ2-5, with D maybe TRBD2 (6 bases). Trimming took off 0 bases at V and 4 bases at J, with 7 bases between the two ends. The CDR3 covers 13 residues. Germline loops: CDR1 SGDLS, CDR2 YYNGEE. DNA of the CDR3: TGTGCCAGCAGCGTAGGAGCGGGAGAGACCCAGTACTTC. Protein product: CASSVGAGETQYF.

V gene TRBV29-1 combines with J gene TRBJ2-5, with no clear D. The germline V gene has CDR1 SQVTM and CDR2 ANQGSEA. V was cut by 1 base and J by 5 bases, with 14 bases left in between. The CDR3 spans 14 residues. The DNA for the CDR3 is TGCAGCGTTGAAGGATGGCAGGTGGGGGAGACCCAGTACTTC. Residues: CSVEGWQVGETQYF.

This clone was seen a few times. The chain couples TRBV9 to TRBJ1-5, with D unclear. There are 13 residues in the CDR3. CDR1 SGDLS and CDR2 YYNGEE come from the germline V gene. With 4 bases removed from V and 4 bases from J, the gap between germline ends came to 9 bases. CDR3 protein: CASSSDGNQPQHF. The CDR3 DNA follows: TGTGCCAGCAGCAGCGATGGAAATCAGCCCCAGCATTTT.

In its sample, this clone was seen a few times. The V gene is TRBV9, the J gene TRBJ2-1; TRBD2 might be the D (6 bases). Per germline, CDR1 SGDLS and CDR2 YYNGEE. The CDR3 has 13 amino acids. V was cut by 4 bases and J by 1 base, with 6 bases left in between. CDR3 DNA: TGTGCCAGCAGCCGGGAGTCCTACAATGAGCAGTTCTTC. This sequence encodes CASSRESYNEQFF.

This clone was counted between two and nine times. V and J are TRBV28 and TRBJ2-3; 7 nucleotides match TRBD1. This CDR3 has 18 residues. Trimming removed 6 bases from V and 1 base from J; junction bases left unmatched: 16. Germline V lookup: CDR1 MDHEN, CDR2 SYDVKM. CDR3 nucleotide sequence: TGTGCCAGCAGCCCGCCGTCACAGGGGCTATGGGGCACAGATACGCAGTATTTT. Protein sequence: CASSPPSQGLWGTDTQYF.

The J gene is TRBJ2-3, the V gene TRBV9; 9 bases match TRBD2. Germline values: CDR1 SGDLS, CDR2 YYNGEE. The CDR3 runs 15 residues. The ends lost 2 bases at V and 4 bases at J; junction bases unmatched: 5. As DNA, the CDR3 is TGTGCCAGCAGCGTTTTAGCGGGAGTAGCAGATACGCAGTATTTT. Encoded protein: CASSVLAGVADTQYF.

The chain has TRBV4-3 and TRBJ2-1; perhaps TRBD2 as D (5 bases). CDR3 size: 15 residues. The germline V gene has CDR1 LGHNA and CDR2 YSLEER. V was trimmed by 0 bases and J by 6 bases, leaving 12 bases between them. The CDR3 is CASSQDGLRANEQFF. CDR3 DNA sequence: TGCGCCAGCAGCCAAGACGGGTTGCGGGCCAATGAGCAGTTCTTC.

This clone turned up a few times. The chain uses TRBV5-4 and TRBJ2-6, with unresolved D. In germline, CDR1 is SGHNT, CDR2 YYREEE (reference sequence). V lost 0 bases and J 4 bases, leaving 5 bases between the germline ends. The CDR3 runs to 14 residues. The CDR3: CASSLADGANVLTF. DNA of the CDR3: TGTGCCAGCAGCTTGGCAGACGGGGCCAACGTCCTGACTTTC.

The J gene is TRBJ2-7, the V gene TRBV7-2, with 12 nucleotides matching TRBD2. With 0 bases clipped from V and 3 bases from J, the junction kept 12 bases outside the gene matches. This CDR3 region has 19 residues. Germline CDR1 is SGHTA and CDR2 is FQGNSA. The CDR3 here is CASSLALIGLAGRSYEQYF. The CDR3 nucleotides read TGTGCCAGCAGCTTAGCGCTAATCGGACTAGCGGGACGGAGCTACGAGCAGTACTTC.

This clone turned up a few times. Other DNA sequences in this sample translate to the same CDR3. This rearrangement joins TRBV29-1 to TRBJ1-5; D might be TRBD1 (5 bases). This CDR3 has 12 residues. Between the trimmed V and J ends, which lost 6 bases and 5 bases, there was a span of 11 bases. Germline V lookup: CDR1 SQVTM, CDR2 ANQGSEA. The CDR3 loop is CSVGDRDQPQHF. The CDR3 bases are TGCAGCGTCGGAGACAGAGATCAGCCCCAGCATTTT.

In its sample, this clone was seen a few times. The rearrangement joins TRBV7-2 to TRBJ2-5; TRBD1 matches at 9 bases. Germline V gives CDR1 SGHTA, CDR2 FQGNSA. CDR3 size: 14 residues. V was clipped by 7 bases and J by 3 bases; unmatched bases: 6. The CDR3, as DNA: TGTGCCAGCAAAATCGGGACAGGGAAAGAGACCCAGTACTTC. It translates to CASKIGTGKETQYF.

The chain employs TRBV28 and TRBJ2-3; TRBD2 might be the D (7 bases). CDR1 and CDR2 (germline): MDHEN, SYDVKM. Trimming left V 2 bases short and J 1 base short, with 10 bases between. The CDR3 extends over 15 amino acids. CDR3 residues: CASSLGGAGTDTQYF. The CDR3 DNA follows: TGTGCCAGCAGTTTAGGGGGGGCTGGCACAGATACGCAGTATTTT.

The table lists this clone with a few counts. The rearrangement joins TRBV29-1 to TRBJ2-3, with 8 nucleotides matching TRBD2. The trim removed 4 bases at V and 5 bases at J, leaving 2 bases unmatched. Germline assignment: CDR1 SQVTM and CDR2 ANQGSEA. The CDR3 contains 12 residues. Here the CDR3 reads CSVGTSLDTQYF. The CDR3 DNA is TGCAGCGTTGGGACTAGCCTAGATACGCAGTATTTT.